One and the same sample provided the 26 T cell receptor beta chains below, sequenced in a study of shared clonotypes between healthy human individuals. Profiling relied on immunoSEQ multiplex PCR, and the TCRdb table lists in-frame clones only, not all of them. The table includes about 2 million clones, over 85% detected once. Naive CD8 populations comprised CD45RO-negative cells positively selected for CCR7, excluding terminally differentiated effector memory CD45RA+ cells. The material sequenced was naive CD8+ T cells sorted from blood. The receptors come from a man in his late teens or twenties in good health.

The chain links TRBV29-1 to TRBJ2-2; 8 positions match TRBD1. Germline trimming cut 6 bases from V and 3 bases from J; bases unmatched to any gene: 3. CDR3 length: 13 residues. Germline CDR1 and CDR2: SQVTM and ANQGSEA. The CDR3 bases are TGCAGCGTGATGGACAGGGACACCGGGGAGCTGTTTTTT. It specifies CSVMDRDTGELFF.

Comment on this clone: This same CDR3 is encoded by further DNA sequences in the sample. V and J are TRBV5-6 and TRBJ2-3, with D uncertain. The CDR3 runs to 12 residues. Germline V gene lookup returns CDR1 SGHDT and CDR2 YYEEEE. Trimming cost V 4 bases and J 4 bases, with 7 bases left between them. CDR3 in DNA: TGTGCCAGCAGCCCTGGTCCAGATACGCAGTATTTT. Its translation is CASSPGPDTQYF. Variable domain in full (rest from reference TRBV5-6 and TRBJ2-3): DAGVTQSPTHLIKTRGQQVTLRCSPKSGHDTVSWYQQALGQGPQFIFQYYEEEERQRGNFPDRFSGHQFPNYSSELNVNALLLGDSALYLCASSPGPDTQYFGPGTRLTVL.

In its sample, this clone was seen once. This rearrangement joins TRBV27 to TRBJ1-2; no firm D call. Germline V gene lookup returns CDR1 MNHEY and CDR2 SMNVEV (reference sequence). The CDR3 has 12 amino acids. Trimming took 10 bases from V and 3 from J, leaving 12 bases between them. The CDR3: CATLKSHYGYTF. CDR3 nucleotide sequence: TGTGCCACTCTGAAGTCGCACTATGGCTACACCTTC.

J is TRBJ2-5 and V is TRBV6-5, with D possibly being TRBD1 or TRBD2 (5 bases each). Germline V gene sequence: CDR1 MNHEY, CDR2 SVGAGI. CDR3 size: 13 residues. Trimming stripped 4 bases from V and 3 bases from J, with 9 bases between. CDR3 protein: CASSLWGKETQYF. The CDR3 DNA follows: TGTGCCAGCAGTTTGTGGGGGAAAGAGACCCAGTACTTC.

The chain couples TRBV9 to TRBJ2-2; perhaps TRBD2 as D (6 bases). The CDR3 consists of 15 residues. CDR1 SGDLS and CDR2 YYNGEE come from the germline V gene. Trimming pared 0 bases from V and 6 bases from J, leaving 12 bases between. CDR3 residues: CASSVGDFRAGELFF. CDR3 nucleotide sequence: TGTGCCAGCAGCGTAGGGGACTTTCGTGCCGGGGAGCTGTTTTTT.

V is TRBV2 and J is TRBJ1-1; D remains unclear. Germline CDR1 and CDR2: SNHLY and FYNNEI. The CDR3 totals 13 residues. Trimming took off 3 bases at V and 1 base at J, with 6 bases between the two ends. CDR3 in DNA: TGTGCCAGCAGTGAGGGCTCGAACACTGAAGCTTTCTTT. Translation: CASSEGSNTEAFF. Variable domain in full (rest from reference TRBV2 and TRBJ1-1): EPEVTQTPSHQVTQMGQEVILRCVPISNHLYFYWYRQILGQKVEFLVSFYNNEISEKSEIFDDQFSVERPDGSNFTLKIRSTKLEDSAMYFCASSEGSNTEAFFGQGTRLTVV.

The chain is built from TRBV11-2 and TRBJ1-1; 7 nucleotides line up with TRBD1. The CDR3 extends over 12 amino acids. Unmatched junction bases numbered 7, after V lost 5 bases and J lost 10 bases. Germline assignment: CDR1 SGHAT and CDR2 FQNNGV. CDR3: CASSGGTVGAFF. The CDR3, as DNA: TGTGCCAGCAGCGGAGGGACAGTGGGAGCTTTCTTT.

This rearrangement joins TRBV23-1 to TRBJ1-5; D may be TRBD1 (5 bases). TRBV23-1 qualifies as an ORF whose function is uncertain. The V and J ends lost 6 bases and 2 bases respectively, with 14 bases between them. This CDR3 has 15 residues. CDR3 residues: CASRQGGLRNQPQHF. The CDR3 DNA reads TGCGCCAGCAGGCAGGGCGGGCTTCGCAATCAGCCCCAGCATTTT.

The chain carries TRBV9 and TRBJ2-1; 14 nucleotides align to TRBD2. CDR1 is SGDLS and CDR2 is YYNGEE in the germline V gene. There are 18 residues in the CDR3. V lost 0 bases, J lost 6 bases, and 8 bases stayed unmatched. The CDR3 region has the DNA TGTGCCAGCAGCGTAGCTAAGGGACTAGCGGGAGACCCCAATGAGCAGTTCTTC. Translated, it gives CASSVAKGLAGDPNEQFF.

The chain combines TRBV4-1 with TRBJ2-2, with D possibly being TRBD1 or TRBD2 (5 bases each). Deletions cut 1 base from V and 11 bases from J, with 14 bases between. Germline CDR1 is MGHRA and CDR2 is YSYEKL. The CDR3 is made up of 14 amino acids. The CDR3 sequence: CASSQGGSLVELFF. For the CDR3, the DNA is TGCGCCAGCAGCCAAGGGGGGAGCCTCGTTGAGCTGTTTTTT.

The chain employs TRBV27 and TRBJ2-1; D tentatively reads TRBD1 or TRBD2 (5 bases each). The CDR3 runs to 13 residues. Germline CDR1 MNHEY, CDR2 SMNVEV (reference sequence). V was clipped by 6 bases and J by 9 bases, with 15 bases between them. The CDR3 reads CASRRGAVAEQFF. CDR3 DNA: TGTGCCAGCAGACGAGGGGCCGTAGCTGAGCAGTTCTTC.

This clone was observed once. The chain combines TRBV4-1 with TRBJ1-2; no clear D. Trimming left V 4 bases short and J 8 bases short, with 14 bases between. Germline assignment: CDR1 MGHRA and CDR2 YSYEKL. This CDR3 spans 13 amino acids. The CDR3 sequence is CASSLPADEGYTF. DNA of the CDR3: TGCGCCAGCAGCCTGCCTGCGGACGAGGGCTACACCTTC.

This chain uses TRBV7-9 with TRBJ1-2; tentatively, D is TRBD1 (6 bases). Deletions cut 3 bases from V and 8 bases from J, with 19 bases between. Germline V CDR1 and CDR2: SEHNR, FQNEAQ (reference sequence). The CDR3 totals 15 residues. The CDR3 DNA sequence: TGTGCCAGCAGCTTTATAGGGCAAGCAGGGGTCGGCTACACCTTC. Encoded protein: CASSFIGQAGVGYTF.

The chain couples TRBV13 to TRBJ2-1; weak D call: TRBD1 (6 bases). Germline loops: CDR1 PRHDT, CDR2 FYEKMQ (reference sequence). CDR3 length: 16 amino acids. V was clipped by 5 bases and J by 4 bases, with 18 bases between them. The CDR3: CASSPRTEKIYNEQFF. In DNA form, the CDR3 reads TGTGCCAGCAGCCCAAGGACAGAGAAGATTTACAATGAGCAGTTCTTC.

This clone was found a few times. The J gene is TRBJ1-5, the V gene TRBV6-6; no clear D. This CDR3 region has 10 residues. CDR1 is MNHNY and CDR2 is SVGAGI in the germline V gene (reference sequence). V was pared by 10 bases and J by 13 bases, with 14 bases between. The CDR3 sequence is CATFGGEQHF. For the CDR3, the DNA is TGTGCCACCTTCGGTGGGGAACAGCATTTT.

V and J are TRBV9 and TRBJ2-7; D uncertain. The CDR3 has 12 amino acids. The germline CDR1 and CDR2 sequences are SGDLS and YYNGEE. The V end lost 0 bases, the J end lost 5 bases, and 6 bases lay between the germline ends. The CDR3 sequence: CASSVDDNEQYF. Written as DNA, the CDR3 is TGTGCCAGCAGCGTAGACGACAACGAGCAGTACTTC.

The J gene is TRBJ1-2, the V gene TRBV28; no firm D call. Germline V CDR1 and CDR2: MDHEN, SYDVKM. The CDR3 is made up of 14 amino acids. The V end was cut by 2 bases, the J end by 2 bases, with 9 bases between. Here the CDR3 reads CASSLIGENYGYTF. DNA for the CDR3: TGTGCCAGCAGTTTAATCGGGGAAAACTATGGCTACACCTTC.

CDR3 amino acids: CASSPWAGDRELFF. DNA for the CDR3: TGTGCCAGCAGCCCGTGGGCGGGAGATCGGGAGCTGTTTTTT. This chain links TRBV9 with TRBJ2-2; 7 bases match TRBD2. V was clipped by 4 bases and J by 9 bases; unmatched bases: 9. This CDR3 is 14 amino acids long. CDR1 is SGDLS, CDR2 YYNGEE, per germline.

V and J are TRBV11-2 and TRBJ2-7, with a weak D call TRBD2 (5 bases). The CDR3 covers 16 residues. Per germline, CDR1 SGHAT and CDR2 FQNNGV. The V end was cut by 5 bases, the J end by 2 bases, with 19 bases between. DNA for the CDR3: TGTGCCAGCAGCCTGGTGGGCCGGACTGACACCTACGAGCAGTACTTC. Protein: CASSLVGRTDTYEQYF.

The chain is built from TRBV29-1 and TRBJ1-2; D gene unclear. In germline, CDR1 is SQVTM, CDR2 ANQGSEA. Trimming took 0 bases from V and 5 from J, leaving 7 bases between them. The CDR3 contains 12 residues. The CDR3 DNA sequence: TGCAGCGTTGAAGATGGGCAGTATGGCTACACCTTC. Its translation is CSVEDGQYGYTF.

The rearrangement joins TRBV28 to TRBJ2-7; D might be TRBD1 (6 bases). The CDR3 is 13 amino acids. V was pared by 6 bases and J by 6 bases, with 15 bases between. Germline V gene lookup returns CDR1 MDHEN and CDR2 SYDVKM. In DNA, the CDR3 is TGTGCCAGCAGCCTTAACAGGGCCGGCGAGCAGTACTTC. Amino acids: CASSLNRAGEQYF.

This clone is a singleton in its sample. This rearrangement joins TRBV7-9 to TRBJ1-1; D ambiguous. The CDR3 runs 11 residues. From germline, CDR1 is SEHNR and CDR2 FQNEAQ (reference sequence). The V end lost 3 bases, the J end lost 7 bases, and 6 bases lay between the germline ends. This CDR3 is CASSFSVEAFF. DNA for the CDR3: TGTGCCAGCAGCTTCTCGGTTGAAGCTTTCTTT.

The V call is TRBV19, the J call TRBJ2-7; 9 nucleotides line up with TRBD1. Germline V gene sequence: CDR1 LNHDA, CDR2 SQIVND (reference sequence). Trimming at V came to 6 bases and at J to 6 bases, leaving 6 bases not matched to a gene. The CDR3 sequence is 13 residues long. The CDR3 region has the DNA TGTGCCAGTAGGGGGACAGGGACTATCGAGCAGTACTTC. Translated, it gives CASRGTGTIEQYF.

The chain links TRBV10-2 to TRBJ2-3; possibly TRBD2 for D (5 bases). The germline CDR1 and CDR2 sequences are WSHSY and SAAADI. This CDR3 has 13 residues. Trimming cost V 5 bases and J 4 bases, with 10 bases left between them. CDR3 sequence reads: CASSIVSADTQYF. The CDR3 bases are TGCGCCAGCAGTATTGTTAGCGCAGATACGCAGTATTTT.

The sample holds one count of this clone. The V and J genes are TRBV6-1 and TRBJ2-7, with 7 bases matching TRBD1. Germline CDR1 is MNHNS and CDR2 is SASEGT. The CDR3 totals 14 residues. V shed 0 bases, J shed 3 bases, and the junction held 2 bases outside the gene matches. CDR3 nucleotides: TGTGCCAGCAGTGAAGCGACAGGGTACTACGAGCAGTACTTC. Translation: CASSEATGYYEQYF.

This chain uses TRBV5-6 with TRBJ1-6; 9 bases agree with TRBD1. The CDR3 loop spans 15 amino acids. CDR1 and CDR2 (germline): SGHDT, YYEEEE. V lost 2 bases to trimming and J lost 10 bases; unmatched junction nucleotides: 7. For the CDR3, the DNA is TGTGCCAGCAGCTTATCCGGGACAGGGAAATCACCCCTCCACTTT. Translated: CASSLSGTGKSPLHF. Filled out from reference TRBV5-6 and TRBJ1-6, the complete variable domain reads DAGVTQSPTHLIKTRGQQVTLRCSPKSGHDTVSWYQQALGQGPQFIFQYYEEEERQRGNFPDRFSGHQFPNYSSELNVNALLLGDSALYLCASSLSGTGKSPLHFGNGTRLTVT.